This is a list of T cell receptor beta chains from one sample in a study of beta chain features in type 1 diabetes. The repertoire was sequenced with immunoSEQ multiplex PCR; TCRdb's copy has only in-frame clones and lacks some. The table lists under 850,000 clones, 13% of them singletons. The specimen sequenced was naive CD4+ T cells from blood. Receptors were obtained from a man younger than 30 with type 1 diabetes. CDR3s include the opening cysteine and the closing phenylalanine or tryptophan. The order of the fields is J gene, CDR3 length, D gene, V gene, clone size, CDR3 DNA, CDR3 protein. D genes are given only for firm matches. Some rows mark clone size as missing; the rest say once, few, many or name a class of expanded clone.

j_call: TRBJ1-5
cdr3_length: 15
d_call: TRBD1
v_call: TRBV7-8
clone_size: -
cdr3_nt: TGTGCCAGCAGCTTAGGACAGGGGAACAATCAGCCCCAGCATTTT
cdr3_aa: CASSLGQGNNQPQHF

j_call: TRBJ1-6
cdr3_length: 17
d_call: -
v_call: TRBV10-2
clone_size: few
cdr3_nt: TGCGCCAGCAGTGACCCCGGTTCTCTCTCTCTTAATTCACCCCTCCACTTT
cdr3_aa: CASSDPGSLSLNSPLHF

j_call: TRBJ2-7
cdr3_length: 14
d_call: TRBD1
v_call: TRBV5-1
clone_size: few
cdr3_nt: TGCGCCAGCAGCTTGGGGGGACAGTCCTACGAGCAGTACTTC
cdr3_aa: CASSLGGQSYEQYF

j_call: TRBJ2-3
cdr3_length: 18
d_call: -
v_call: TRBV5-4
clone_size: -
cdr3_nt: TGTGCCAGCAGCTCCCCCACGTCAGGAGGGGGAAGCACAGATACGCAGTATTTT
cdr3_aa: CASSSPTSGGGSTDTQYF

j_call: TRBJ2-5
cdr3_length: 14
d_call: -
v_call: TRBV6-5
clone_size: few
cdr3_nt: TGTGCCAGCAGTTCTAGGGGCATTAAAGAGACCCAGTACTTC
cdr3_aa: CASSSRGIKETQYF

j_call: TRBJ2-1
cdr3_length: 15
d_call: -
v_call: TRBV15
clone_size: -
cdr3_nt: TGTGCCACCAGAGTTGGGATCGGCTCCTACAATGAGCAGTTCTTC
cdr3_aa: CATRVGIGSYNEQFF

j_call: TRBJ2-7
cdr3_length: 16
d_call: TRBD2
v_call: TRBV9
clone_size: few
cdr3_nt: TGTGCCAGCAGCCTCGGAGTAGCGGGGGGCGCCTACGAGCAGTACTTC
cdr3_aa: CASSLGVAGGAYEQYF

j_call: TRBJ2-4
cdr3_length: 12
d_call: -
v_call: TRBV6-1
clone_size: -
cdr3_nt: TGTGCCAGCAGTCCTCTTGTGGACATTCAGTACTTC
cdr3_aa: CASSPLVDIQYF

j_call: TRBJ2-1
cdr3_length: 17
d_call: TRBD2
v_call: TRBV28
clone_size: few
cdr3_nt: TGTGCCAGCAGTTGGACTAGCGGGGGGGAGAATCACAATGAGCAGTTCTTC
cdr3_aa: CASSWTSGGENHNEQFF

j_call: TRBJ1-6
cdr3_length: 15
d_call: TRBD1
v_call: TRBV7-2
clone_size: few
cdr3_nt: TGTGCCAGCAGCTCGGGGACAGGGATGGTTTCACCCCTCCACTTT
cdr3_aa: CASSSGTGMVSPLHF

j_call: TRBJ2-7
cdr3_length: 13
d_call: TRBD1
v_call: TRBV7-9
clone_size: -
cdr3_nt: TGTGCCAGCAGCTCGGGACAGCCGGGCGAGCAGTACTTC
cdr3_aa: CASSSGQPGEQYF

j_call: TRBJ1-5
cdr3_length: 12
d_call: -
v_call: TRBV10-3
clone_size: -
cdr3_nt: TGTGCCACCCGCTCCGGGGGTCAGCCCCAGCATTTT
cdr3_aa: CATRSGGQPQHF

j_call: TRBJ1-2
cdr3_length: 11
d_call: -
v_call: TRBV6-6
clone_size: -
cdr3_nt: TGTGCCAGCAGCACCACCTGGGGCTACACCTTC
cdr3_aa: CASSTTWGYTF

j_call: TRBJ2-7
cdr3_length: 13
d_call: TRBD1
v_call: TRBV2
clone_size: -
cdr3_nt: TGTGCCAGCACGACAGGGGGCCTCGACGAGCAGTACTTC
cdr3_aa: CASTTGGLDEQYF

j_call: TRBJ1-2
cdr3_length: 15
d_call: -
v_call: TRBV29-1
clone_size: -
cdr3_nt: TGCAGCGTAGCCCCACGGATTTCTTCGAACTATGGCTACACCTTC
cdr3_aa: CSVAPRISSNYGYTF

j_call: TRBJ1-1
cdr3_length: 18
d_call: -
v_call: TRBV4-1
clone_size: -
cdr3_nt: TGCGCCAGCAGCCAAGATTCCGCGTGGTTCGGGGCTGGGACTGAAGCTTTCTTT
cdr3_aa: CASSQDSAWFGAGTEAFF

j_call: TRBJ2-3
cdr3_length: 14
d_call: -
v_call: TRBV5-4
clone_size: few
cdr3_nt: TGTGCCAGCAGCTTAGGGCTGGTCGCAGATACGCAGTATTTT
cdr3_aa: CASSLGLVADTQYF

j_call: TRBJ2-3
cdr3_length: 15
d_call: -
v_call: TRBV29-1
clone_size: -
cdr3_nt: TGCAGCGTTGAAGGGCTTTACTTCTTGGGAGATACGCAGTATTTT
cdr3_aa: CSVEGLYFLGDTQYF

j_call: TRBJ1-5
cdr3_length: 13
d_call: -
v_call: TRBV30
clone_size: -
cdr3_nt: TGTGCCTGGGCCACTGGGGGGCATCAGCCCCAGCATTTT
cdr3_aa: CAWATGGHQPQHF

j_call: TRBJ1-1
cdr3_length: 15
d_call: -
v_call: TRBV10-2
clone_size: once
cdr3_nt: TGCGCCAGCAGTGAGCAGGGTCCCACGGTCACTGAAGCTTTCTTT
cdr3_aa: CASSEQGPTVTEAFF

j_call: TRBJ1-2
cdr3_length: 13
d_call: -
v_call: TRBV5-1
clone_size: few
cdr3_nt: TGCGCCAGCAGCACAACAGAGACCTATGGCTACACCTTC
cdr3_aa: CASSTTETYGYTF

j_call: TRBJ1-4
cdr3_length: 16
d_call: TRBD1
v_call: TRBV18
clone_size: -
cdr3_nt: TGTGCCAGCTCACCCGGGACAGGAGCAACTAATGAAAAACTGTTTTTT
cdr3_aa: CASSPGTGATNEKLFF

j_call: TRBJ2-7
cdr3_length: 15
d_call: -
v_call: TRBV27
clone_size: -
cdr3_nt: TGTGCCAGCAGTTCATTCCCCGGGACAATCTACGAGCAGTACTTC
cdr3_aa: CASSSFPGTIYEQYF

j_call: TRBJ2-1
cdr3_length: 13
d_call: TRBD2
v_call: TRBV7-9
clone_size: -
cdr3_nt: TGTGCCAGCAGCGCGGGGGGGCCCAATGAGCAGTTCTTC
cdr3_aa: CASSAGGPNEQFF

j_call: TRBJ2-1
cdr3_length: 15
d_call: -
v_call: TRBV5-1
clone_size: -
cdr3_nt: TGCGCCAGCAGCCAGAATTTGGCGGGGCGGGATGAGCAGTTCTTC
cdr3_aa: CASSQNLAGRDEQFF